Following are 17 T cell receptor beta chains from one sample sequenced in a study of identical twins. MiXCR, applied by TCRdb to the 5' RACE reads, yields one record per CDR3 protein. The data show 250,000 or so distinct CDR3 sequences, about 9% seen once. This same sample was also taken into another study, of yellow fever vaccine responses in identical twins.

Sequencing was carried out using CD8+ T cells sorted from blood. Every receptor here comes from a young woman in good health.

This clonotype was recorded many times. The chain has TRBV4-1 and TRBJ1-5; possible D gene TRBD1, 5 bases. The V and J ends lost 0 bases and 4 bases respectively, with 13 bases between them. In germline, CDR1 is MGHRA, CDR2 YSYEKL. CDR3 length: 16 amino acids. The chain's CDR3 is CASSQDLDSWNQPQHF. In DNA form, the CDR3 reads TGCGCCAGCAGCCAAGATCTAGACAGTTGGAATCAGCCCCAGCATTTT.

This clonotype was observed many times. The rearrangement links TRBV7-9 to TRBJ1-1; D gene uncertain. Germline CDR1 reads SEHNR; CDR2 reads FQNEAQ (reference sequence). The ends were cut back, 1 base at V and 7 bases at J, with 4 bases in the middle. The CDR3 runs to 11 residues. In DNA, the CDR3 is TGTGCCAGCAGCTTAGATCATGAAGCTTTCTTT. It is translated as CASSLDHEAFF.

This clonotype was detected a few times. The V call is TRBV28, the J call TRBJ2-7; 7 positions match TRBD2. Germline V gene lookup returns CDR1 MDHEN and CDR2 SYDVKM. This CDR3 comprises 13 residues. Trimming took 3 bases from V and 5 from J; bases not matched to a gene: 4. The CDR3 coding sequence is TGTGCCAGCAGTTTCAGCGGGGTTGACGAGCAGTACTTC. This encodes CASSFSGVDEQYF.

V and J are TRBV11-1 and TRBJ2-3, with 7 positions matching TRBD1. The germline gives CDR1 SGHAT, CDR2 FQDESV (reference sequence). J was trimmed by 0 bases and V by 5 bases; bases with no gene match: 20. The CDR3 totals 20 residues. DNA for the CDR3: TGTGCCAGCAGCCTATTCCAAGGACCGGGACAGACTACTAGCACAGATACGCAGTATTTT. Translating gives CASSLFQGPGQTTSTDTQYF.

This clonotype was detected ten times or more. The V and J genes are TRBV11-2 and TRBJ2-7; 12 positions match TRBD1. J gave up 6 bases and V 3 bases, and 3 bases lay outside the gene matches. CDR1 SGHAT and CDR2 FQNNGV come from the germline V gene. The CDR3 is made up of 14 amino acids. This chain's CDR3 is CASSFGTGGSEQYF. The CDR3 DNA is TGTGCCAGCAGCTTCGGGACAGGGGGCAGCGAGCAGTACTTC. Variable domain in full (rest from reference TRBV11-2 and TRBJ2-7): EAGVAQSPRYKIIEKRQSVAFWCNPISGHATLYWYQQILGQGPKLLIQFQNNGVVDDSQLPKDRFSAERLKGVDSTLKIQPAKLEDSAVYLCASSFGTGGSEQYFGPGTRLTVT.

This clonotype showed up many times. This chain uses TRBV29-1 with TRBJ2-5, with 14 bases identical to TRBD2. After removal of 7 bases from V and 0 bases from J, the junction contained 4 bases not matched to a gene. Germline CDR1 reads SQVTM; CDR2 reads ANQGSEA. The CDR3 loop spans 15 amino acids. CDR3 nucleotides: TGCAGCGGGGGACTAGCGGGAGAGTACCAAGAGACCCAGTACTTC. Its translation is CSGGLAGEYQETQYF.

This clonotype was detected many times. The V and J genes are TRBV7-9 and TRBJ2-5; 8 positions agree with TRBD1. CDR1 is SEHNR and CDR2 is FQNEAQ in the germline V gene (reference sequence). J gave up 4 bases and V 1 base, and 8 bases lay outside the gene matches. The CDR3 runs 16 residues. CDR3 sequence reads: CASSLVSAGGLETQYF. Written as DNA, the CDR3 is TGTGCCAGCAGCTTAGTTTCGGCAGGGGGCCTAGAGACCCAGTACTTC.

In this sample, this clonotype turned up a few times. The chain joins TRBV11-1 to TRBJ2-7; 9 bases agree with TRBD1. This CDR3 contains 18 residues. Germline values: CDR1 SGHAT, CDR2 FQDESV (reference sequence). The ends lost 4 bases at V and 1 base at J; junction bases unmatched: 14. The CDR3 is CASSSPETGGSRSYEQYF. In nucleotides, the CDR3 is TGTGCCAGCAGCTCTCCCGAGACAGGGGGGTCCCGATCCTACGAGCAGTACTTC.

This clonotype was seen at least ten times. The J gene is TRBJ2-3, the V gene TRBV12-3 or TRBV12-4; 7 bases fit TRBD1. Unmatched junction bases numbered 8, after V lost 6 bases and J lost 2 bases. This CDR3 is built from 15 residues. In DNA, the CDR3 is TGTGCCAGCAGCTACCGGGACAGCCTCACAGATACGCAGTATTTT. Translated: CASSYRDSLTDTQYF.

This clonotype has a count of ten or more. The chain combines TRBV29-1 with TRBJ2-3; D might be TRBD1 or TRBD2, each matching 7 bases. The germline V gene has CDR1 SQVTM and CDR2 ANQGSEA. The CDR3 has 16 residues. Trimming stripped 2 bases from V and 4 bases from J, with 19 bases between. CDR3 sequence (DNA): TGCAGCGTTGAATGGGAGGGACAGCACCCTTCAGATACGCAGTATTTT. Translation gives CSVEWEGQHPSDTQYF.

This clonotype was found many times. The chain carries TRBV4-2 and TRBJ2-7; D may be TRBD2 (5 bases). CDR3 size: 14 residues. The germline CDR1 and CDR2 sequences are LGHNA and YNFKEQ. Deletions cut 1 base from V and 0 bases from J, with 7 bases between. CDR3 sequence reads: CASSQAGYSYEQYF. As DNA, the CDR3 is TGTGCCAGCAGCCAAGCGGGGTACTCCTACGAGCAGTACTTC.

This clonotype has a handful of counts. V and J are TRBV4-1 and TRBJ2-3; TRBD2 agrees at 8 bases. This CDR3 spans 19 amino acids. The V and J ends lost 1 base and 2 bases, in that order; junction bases with no gene match: 14. Per germline, CDR1 MGHRA and CDR2 YSYEKL. The DNA of the CDR3 is TGCGCCAGCAGCCAAGGACCCGAGTCGGCGGGAGGCCCCACAGATACGCAGTATTTT. It yields the protein CASSQGPESAGGPTDTQYF.

There are many counts of this clonotype. This chain uses TRBV5-1 with TRBJ1-1; D might be TRBD1 (5 bases). Trimming shortened V by 1 base and J by 0 bases, and 13 bases separated the two germline ends. The CDR3 has 16 residues. The germline V gene encodes CDR1 SGHRS and CDR2 YFSETQ. The CDR3 is CASSLNHDSLNTEAFF. CDR3 nucleotide sequence: TGCGCCAGCAGCTTGAACCATGACAGCTTGAACACTGAAGCTTTCTTT. Together with reference TRBV5-1 and TRBJ1-1, the CDR3 gives the full variable domain: KAGVTQTPRYLIKTRGQQVTLSCSPISGHRSVSWYQQTPGQGLQFLFEYFSETQRNKGNFPGRFSGRQFSNSRSEMNVSTLELGDSALYLCASSLNHDSLNTEAFFGQGTRLTVV.

V usage is TRBV3-1 and J usage is TRBJ2-7; a weak D match, TRBD2 (5 bases). CDR3 length: 16 amino acids. CDR1 and CDR2 (germline): LGHDT, YNNKEL (reference sequence). The germline V and J ends were trimmed by 1 base and 3 bases, with 16 bases remaining between them. CDR3 region: CASSQGAAELSYEQYF. CDR3 bases: TGTGCCAGCAGCCAAGGAGCGGCGGAACTAAGCTACGAGCAGTACTTC.

This clonotype was recorded at least ten times. This CDR3 is CASRGIHEQYF. The CDR3 nucleotides read TGTGCCAGCAGAGGGATCCACGAGCAGTACTTC. The rearrangement joins TRBV12-3 or TRBV12-4 to TRBJ2-7; D remains unclear. The CDR3 loop spans 11 amino acids. V lost 6 bases, J lost 5 bases, and 8 bases lay in between.

This clonotype was recorded many times. The chain combines TRBV5-1 with TRBJ2-1, with no clear D. V was shortened by 2 bases and J by 7 bases, with 10 bases between the two germline ends. CDR3 length equals 13 residues. The V gene's germline CDR1 is SGHRS and CDR2 YFSETQ. The CDR3 sequence is CASSFYDPNEQFF. For the CDR3, the DNA is TGCGCCAGCAGCTTTTATGACCCTAATGAGCAGTTCTTC.

This clonotype has just one count. This may be a read error, as it is one base from a much larger clone. The chain links TRBV7-9 to TRBJ2-1; D gene uncertain. The ends were cut back, 4 bases at V and 8 bases at J, with 12 bases in the middle. This CDR3 is built from 13 residues. Germline assignment: CDR1 SEHNR and CDR2 FQNEAQ (reference sequence). CDR3 loop: CASSSRSRHEQFF. The CDR3 DNA reads TGTGCCAGCAGCTCCAGATCCAGGCATGAGCAGTTCTTC.